The text below deals with one TCR beta chain. The data are from a study of blood T cell repertoires in COVID-19. On the study more broadly: From the United States, Italy and Spain came samples of acute and convalescent COVID-19. The analysed material was cDNA or gDNA that came from T cells, B-cell-depleted T cells, or PBMCs.

The CDR3 loop spans 14 amino acids. The V gene's germline CDR1 is ENHRY and CDR2 SYGVKD. V shed 6 bases, J shed 3 bases, and the junction held 7 bases outside the gene matches. As originally analysed: Reference gene primer amplification gave estimated nucleated cell counts. TCRdb keeps only in-frame clones here, not all; method: immunoSEQ multiplex PCR. The V and J calls and clone size are taken from that table; D and trimming were inferred from the DNA. The sample shows about 150,000 clones, about 85% of them seen only once. One Seattle source followed patients from active infection through their disease course.

The TCR sequence derives from a woman aged 60-75 years with COVID-19, enrolled during active disease. The chain combines TRBV10-3 with TRBJ1-1, with 7 bases lining up with TRBD1. Sequenced sample: peripheral blood. The CDR3 loop reads CAIRKTGVDTEAFF. CDR3 bases: TGTGCCATCAGAAAAACAGGGGTAGACACTGAAGCTTTCTTT.